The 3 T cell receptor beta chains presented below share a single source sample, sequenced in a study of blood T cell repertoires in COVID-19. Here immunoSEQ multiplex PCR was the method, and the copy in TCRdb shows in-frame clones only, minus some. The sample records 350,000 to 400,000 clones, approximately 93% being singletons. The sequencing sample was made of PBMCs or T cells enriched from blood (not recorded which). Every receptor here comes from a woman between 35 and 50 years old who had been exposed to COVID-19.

The DNA for the CDR3 is TGTGCCAGCGGGGGCTCCGGGGGGCAGGAGCAGTACTTC. It yields the protein CASGGSGGQEQYF. The genes are TRBV27 and TRBJ2-7; D is perhaps TRBD2 (7 bases). Germline V gives CDR1 MNHEY, CDR2 SMNVEV (reference sequence). This CDR3 has 13 residues. The V end was cut by 8 bases, the J end by 7 bases, with 18 bases between.

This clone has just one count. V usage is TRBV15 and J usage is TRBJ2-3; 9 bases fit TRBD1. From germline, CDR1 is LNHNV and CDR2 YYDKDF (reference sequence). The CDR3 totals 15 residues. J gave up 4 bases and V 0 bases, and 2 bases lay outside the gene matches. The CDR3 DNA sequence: TGTGCCACCAGCAGAGAGGGGACAGGGCCAGATACGCAGTATTTT. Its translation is CATSREGTGPDTQYF.

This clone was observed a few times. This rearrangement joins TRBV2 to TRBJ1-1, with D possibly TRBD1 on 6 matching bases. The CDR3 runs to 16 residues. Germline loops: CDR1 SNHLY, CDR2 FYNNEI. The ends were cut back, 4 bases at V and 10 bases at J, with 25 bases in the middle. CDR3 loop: CASSVVRQETGGGAFF. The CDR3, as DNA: TGTGCCAGCAGTGTAGTGAGACAGGAAACCGGGGGGGGAGCTTTCTTT.